The sequence of this T cell receptor beta chain was determined in a study of blood T cell repertoires in COVID-19. Study details: Spain, Italy and the United States supplied samples that represented acute and convalescent COVID-19.

Using immunoSEQ multiplex PCR, the repertoire was profiled, and TCRdb retains in-frame clones only, with some absent. Among 350,000 or so clones listed, around 88% were seen once. The CDR3 has 19 residues. After removal of 5 bases from V and 0 bases from J, the junction contained 12 bases not matched to a gene. CDR1 is LNHDA and CDR2 is SQIVND in the germline V gene (reference sequence). Sequenced material: peripheral blood. The chain combines TRBV19 with TRBJ1-4; 10 nucleotides agree with TRBD1. The origin of this receptor is a young man with active or convalescent COVID-19. The CDR3 DNA reads TGTGCCAGTAGTCCGTCTCGGACAGGGGGGGTTACAACTAATGAAAAACTGTTTTTT. The encoded protein is CASSPSRTGGVTTNEKLFF.